Described below is a single T cell receptor beta chain sequence and its context. Clones were sequenced by immunoSEQ multiplex PCR, and TCRdb holds only the in-frame ones, with some missing. The sample lists around 2,000 clones; roughly 87% were seen once. The record originates from a study of tumor T cells in aggressive B-cell lymphoma. Per germline, CDR1 MDHEN and CDR2 SYDVKM. CDR3 length equals 16 residues. The junction had 14 bases not matched to a gene; V was cut back by 7 bases and J by 7 bases. The chain uses TRBV28 and TRBJ2-1; 9 bases agree with TRBD2. Material for sequencing was tumor tissue. The clonotype was recovered from an adult with diffuse large B cell lymphoma. DNA of the CDR3: TGTGCCAGCACAGGGTTGGGGGCGGGGGGGTGGAATGAGCAGTTCTTC. Translating it yields CASTGLGAGGWNEQFF.